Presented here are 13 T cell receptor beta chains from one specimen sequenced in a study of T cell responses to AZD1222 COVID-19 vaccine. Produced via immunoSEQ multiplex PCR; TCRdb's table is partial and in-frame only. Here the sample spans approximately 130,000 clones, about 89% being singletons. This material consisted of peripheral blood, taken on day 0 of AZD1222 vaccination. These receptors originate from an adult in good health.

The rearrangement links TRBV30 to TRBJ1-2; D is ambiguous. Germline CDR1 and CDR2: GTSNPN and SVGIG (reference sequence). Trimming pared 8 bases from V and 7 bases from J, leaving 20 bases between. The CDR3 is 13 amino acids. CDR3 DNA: TGTGCCCGAGAAATGGAGGGAGGTGTTGGCTACACCTTC. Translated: CAREMEGGVGYTF.

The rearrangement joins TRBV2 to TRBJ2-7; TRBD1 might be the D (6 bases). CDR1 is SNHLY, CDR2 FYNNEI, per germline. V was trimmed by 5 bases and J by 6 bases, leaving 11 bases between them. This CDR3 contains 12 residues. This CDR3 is CASSRDILEQYF. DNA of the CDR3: TGTGCCAGCAGTAGGGACATTCTCGAGCAGTACTTC.

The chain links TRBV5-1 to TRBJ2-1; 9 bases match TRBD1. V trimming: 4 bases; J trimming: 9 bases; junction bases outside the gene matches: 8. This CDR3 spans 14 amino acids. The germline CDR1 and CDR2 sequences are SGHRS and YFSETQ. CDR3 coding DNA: TGCGCCAGCAGCCCCCGACAGGGGGGGGGTGAGCAGTTCTTC. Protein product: CASSPRQGGGEQFF. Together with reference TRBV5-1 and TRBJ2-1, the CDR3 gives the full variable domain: KAGVTQTPRYLIKTRGQQVTLSCSPISGHRSVSWYQQTPGQGLQFLFEYFSETQRNKGNFPGRFSGRQFSNSRSEMNVSTLELGDSALYLCASSPRQGGGEQFFGPGTRLTVL.

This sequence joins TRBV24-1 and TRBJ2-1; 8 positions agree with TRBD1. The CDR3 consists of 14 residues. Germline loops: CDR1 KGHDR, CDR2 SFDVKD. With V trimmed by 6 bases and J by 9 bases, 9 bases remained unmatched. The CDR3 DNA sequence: TGTGCCACCAGTTTCGGGACAGGTTGGGGTGAGCAGTTCTTC. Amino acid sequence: CATSFGTGWGEQFF.

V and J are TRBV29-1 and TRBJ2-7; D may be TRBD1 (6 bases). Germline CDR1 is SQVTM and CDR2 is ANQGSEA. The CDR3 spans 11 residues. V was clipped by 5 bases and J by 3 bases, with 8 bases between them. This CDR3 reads CSVSDSYEQYF. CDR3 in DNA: TGCAGCGTTTCGGACAGCTACGAGCAGTACTTC.

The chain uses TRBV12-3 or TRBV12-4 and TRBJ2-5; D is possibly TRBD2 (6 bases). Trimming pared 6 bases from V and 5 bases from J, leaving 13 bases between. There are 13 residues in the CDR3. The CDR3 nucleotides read TGTGCCAGCAGCCGCCACGCGGGGGAGACCCAGTACTTC. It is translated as CASSRHAGETQYF.

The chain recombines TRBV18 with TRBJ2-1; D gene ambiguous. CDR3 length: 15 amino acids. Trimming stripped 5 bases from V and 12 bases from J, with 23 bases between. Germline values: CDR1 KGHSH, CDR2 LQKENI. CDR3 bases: TGTGCCAGCTCAACGGAGCATCGACCCCAGCGATGGCAGTTCTTC. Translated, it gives CASSTEHRPQRWQFF.

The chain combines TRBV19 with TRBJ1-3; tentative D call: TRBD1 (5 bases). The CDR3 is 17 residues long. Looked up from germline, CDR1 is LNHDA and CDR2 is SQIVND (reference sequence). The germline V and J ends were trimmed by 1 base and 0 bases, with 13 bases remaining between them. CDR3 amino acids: CASSIGGWGSSGNTIYF. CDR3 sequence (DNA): TGTGCCAGTAGTATAGGGGGTTGGGGCTCCTCTGGAAACACCATATATTTT.

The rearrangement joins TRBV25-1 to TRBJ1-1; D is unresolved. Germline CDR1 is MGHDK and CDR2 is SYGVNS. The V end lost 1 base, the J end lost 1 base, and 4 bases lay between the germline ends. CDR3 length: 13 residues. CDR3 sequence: CASSEWANTEAFF. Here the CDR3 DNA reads TGTGCCAGCAGTGAATGGGCGAACACTGAAGCTTTCTTT.

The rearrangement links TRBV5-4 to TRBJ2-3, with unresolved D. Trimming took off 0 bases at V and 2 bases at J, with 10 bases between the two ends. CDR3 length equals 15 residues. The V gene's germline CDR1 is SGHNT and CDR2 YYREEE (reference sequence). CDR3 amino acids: CASSLGGGLTDTQYF. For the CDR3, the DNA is TGTGCCAGCAGCTTGGGCGGTGGCCTCACAGATACGCAGTATTTT.

The CDR3 sequence is CASSSSTVSSGANVLTF. The CDR3 DNA reads as TGTGCCAGCAGCTCCTCGACAGTTTCCTCTGGGGCCAACGTCCTGACTTTC. The chain couples TRBV13 to TRBJ2-6, with D perhaps matching TRBD1 (5 bases). Trimming stripped 4 bases from V and 0 bases from J, with 13 bases between. Germline V gives CDR1 PRHDT, CDR2 FYEKMQ (reference sequence). The CDR3 is made up of 17 amino acids.

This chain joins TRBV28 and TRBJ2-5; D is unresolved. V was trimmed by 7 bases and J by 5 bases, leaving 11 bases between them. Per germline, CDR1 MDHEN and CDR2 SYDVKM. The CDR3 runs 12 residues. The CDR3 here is CASTTGLETQYF. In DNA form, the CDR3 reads TGTGCCAGCACCACGGGTTTGGAGACCCAGTACTTC.

The CDR3 loop is CAKATTGLSYNSPLHF. For the CDR3, the DNA is TGTGCCAAAGCCACGACAGGGCTCTCCTATAATTCACCCCTCCACTTT. V is TRBV2 and J is TRBJ1-6; 7 bases match TRBD1. The CDR3 sequence is 16 residues long. Per germline, CDR1 SNHLY and CDR2 FYNNEI. With 10 bases clipped from V and 0 bases from J, the junction kept 9 bases outside the gene matches.